These 30 T cell receptor beta chains came from one sample sequenced in a study of early T cells in non-severe SARS-CoV-2 infection. TCRdb used MiXCR to reprocess the 5' RACE reads, holding one entry per CDR3 protein. The profile covers about 60,000 distinct CDR3 sequences, with less than 20% appearing a single time and roughly 9% taken by the ten largest. The material was whole blood, obtained at baseline. The receptors here all came from an adult who was a healthcare worker with PCR-confirmed SARS-CoV-2 infection or an uninfected control (not recorded which).

This rearrangement joins TRBV6-5 to TRBJ2-1; D might be TRBD2 (5 bases). CDR1 is MNHEY and CDR2 is SVGAGI in the germline V gene. The length of the CDR3 is 13 residues. Trimming took off 5 bases at V and 6 bases at J, with 11 bases between the two ends. CDR3 in amino acids: CASSSGRINEQFF. The CDR3 nucleotides are TGTGCCAGCAGTAGCGGACGGATCAATGAGCAGTTCTTC.

This chain connects TRBV20-1 to TRBJ2-1; 14 bases match TRBD2. The CDR3 has 16 residues. After removal of 6 bases from V and 5 bases from J, the junction contained 9 bases not matched to a gene. Germline CDR1 reads DFQATT; CDR2 reads SNEGSKA (reference sequence). The CDR3 sequence is CSAHGLAGGGNNEQFF. The CDR3 nucleotides read TGCAGTGCCCACGGACTAGCGGGAGGAGGGAACAATGAGCAGTTCTTC.

The chain links TRBV5-4 to TRBJ1-1; 8 nucleotides match TRBD1. The germline gives CDR1 SGHNT, CDR2 YYREEE (reference sequence). There are 14 residues in the CDR3. Losses at the gene ends were 8 bases for V and 3 bases for J; bases not matched to a gene: 9. CDR3 protein: CASQGAGLDTEAFF. The CDR3 DNA sequence: TGTGCCAGTCAGGGGGCCGGTTTAGACACTGAAGCTTTCTTT. Together with reference TRBV5-4 and TRBJ1-1, the CDR3 gives the full variable domain: ETGVTQSPTHLIKTRGQQVTLRCSSQSGHNTVSWYQQALGQGPQFIFQYYREEENGRGNFPPRFSGLQFPNYSSELNVNALELDDSALYLCASQGAGLDTEAFFGQGTRLTVV.

The chain couples TRBV12-3 or TRBV12-4 to TRBJ2-2; D is unresolved. CDR3 size: 15 residues. Between the trimmed V and J ends, which lost 1 base and 6 bases, there was a span of 12 bases. DNA for the CDR3: TGTGCCAGCAGTTTAGACCCCTCAGTAGCCGGGGAGCTGTTTTTT. Translating gives CASSLDPSVAGELFF.

There are a few counts of this clonotype. The gene calls are TRBV27 and TRBJ1-6, with D perhaps TRBD1 (5 bases). Germline CDR1 MNHEY, CDR2 SMNVEV (reference sequence). The ends were cut back, 5 bases at V and 0 bases at J, with 11 bases in the middle. The CDR3 contains 16 residues. CDR3 in DNA: TGTGCCAGCAGTCCCCGACAGCTCTCCTATAATTCACCCCTCCACTTT. As protein: CASSPRQLSYNSPLHF.

This clonotype was seen many times. The rearrangement links TRBV7-9 to TRBJ2-7; D is unclear. The germline CDR1 and CDR2 sequences are SEHNR and FQNEAQ (reference sequence). This CDR3 is built from 13 residues. The V and J ends lost 3 bases and 7 bases respectively, with 13 bases between them. The CDR3: CASSLDGIGEQYF. For the CDR3, the DNA is TGTGCCAGCAGCTTGGATGGGATCGGAGAGCAGTACTTC.

The chain uses TRBV18 and TRBJ2-7; D might be TRBD1 (5 bases). V was shortened by 6 bases and J by 6 bases, with 18 bases between the two germline ends. The CDR3 extends over 14 amino acids. In germline, CDR1 is KGHSH, CDR2 LQKENI. The CDR3 loop is CASSLQGYKGEQYF. The DNA for the CDR3 is TGTGCCAGCTCGCTCCAGGGTTATAAGGGCGAGCAGTACTTC.

In its sample, this clonotype was seen a few times. The chain has TRBV18 and TRBJ1-5; 9 bases are a match to TRBD1. The CDR3 runs to 15 residues. The V gene end was trimmed by 2 bases and the J gene end by 6 bases; junction bases not matched to a gene: 5. Germline V CDR1 and CDR2: KGHSH, LQKENI. CDR3 region: CASSPMTGGTQPQHF. In DNA form, the CDR3 reads TGTGCCAGCTCACCAATGACAGGGGGTACTCAGCCCCAGCATTTT.

This clonotype was detected a few times. The chain employs TRBV4-3 and TRBJ2-3; 9 bases align to TRBD1. Germline values: CDR1 LGHNA, CDR2 YSLEER. The CDR3 is 16 amino acids. Unmatched junction bases numbered 9, after V lost 4 bases and J lost 4 bases. The chain's CDR3 is CASSRRNRGPADTQYF. The CDR3, as DNA: TGCGCCAGCAGCCGCAGAAACAGGGGGCCGGCAGATACGCAGTATTTT.

This clonotype was seen more than once but under ten times. The V gene is TRBV9, the J gene TRBJ1-1; D possibly corresponds to TRBD1 (5 bases). In germline, CDR1 is SGDLS, CDR2 YYNGEE. Trimming took off 2 bases at V and 0 bases at J, with 20 bases between the two ends. This CDR3 spans 18 amino acids. This CDR3 reads CASSVTRGAGDVNTEAFF. The CDR3 coding sequence is TGTGCCAGCAGCGTTACCCGAGGGGCAGGTGATGTGAACACTGAAGCTTTCTTT.

By sample share, this clonotype is medium-sized. The chain joins TRBV3-1 to TRBJ1-5; D remains ambiguous. The germline V gene has CDR1 LGHDT and CDR2 YNNKEL (reference sequence). There are 15 residues in the CDR3. Trimming cost V 1 base and J 0 bases, with 7 bases left between them. The CDR3 here is CASSQGSISNQPQHF. DNA for the CDR3: TGTGCCAGCAGCCAAGGAAGCATTAGCAATCAGCCCCAGCATTTT.

About this clonotype itself: One end of the junction fails to match germline, which may point to a read error. The chain recombines TRBV5-4 with TRBJ2-7; 7 bases align to TRBD1. The CDR3 totals 11 residues. The germline V gene encodes CDR1 SGHNT and CDR2 YYREEE (reference sequence). CDR3 sequence (DNA): TGTGCCAGCAGCAGGGGGACAGACTGGCATTTC. Translating it yields CASSRGTDWHF.

This clonotype turned up a few times. The J gene is TRBJ1-2, the V gene TRBV7-2; no definite D call. Between the trimmed V and J ends, which lost 5 bases and 2 bases, there was a span of 9 bases. Germline CDR1 and CDR2: SGHTA and FQGNSA. The CDR3 has 13 amino acids. The CDR3 coding sequence is TGTGCCAGCAGCCCAGACGGCAACTATGGCTACACCTTC. Translating gives CASSPDGNYGYTF.

This clonotype was found a few times. The chain recombines TRBV5-1 with TRBJ2-7, with 8 bases fitting TRBD1. Per the germline V gene, CDR1 is SGHRS and CDR2 is YFSETQ. The CDR3 is 14 residues long. The J segment lost 2 bases and the V segment lost 4 bases, leaving 5 bases of the junction unmatched. The DNA of the CDR3 is TGCGCCAGCAGCGGTCAGGGGGCGACCTACGAGCAGTACTTC. It specifies CASSGQGATYEQYF.

In its sample, this clonotype was seen a few times. The CDR3 region is CASSIGAGNPRGTQYF. The CDR3 DNA reads as TGTGCCAGCAGTATCGGGGCAGGAAACCCCCGCGGGACCCAGTACTTC. The chain employs TRBV6-5 and TRBJ2-5, with D perhaps assigned TRBD1 or TRBD2 (5 bases each). The germline CDR1 and CDR2 sequences are MNHEY and SVGAGI. Trimming took 5 bases from V and 7 from J, leaving 23 bases between them. The CDR3 is 16 amino acids.

The V call is TRBV10-2, the J call TRBJ1-3, with unresolved D. CDR3 length: 15 residues. V was trimmed by 4 bases and J by 0 bases, leaving 10 bases between them. Looked up from germline, CDR1 is WSHSY and CDR2 is SAAADI. DNA of the CDR3: TGCGCCAGCAGTGCACAGCCGAGCTCTGGAAACACCATATATTTT. Its translation: CASSAQPSSGNTIYF.

This clonotype was seen at least ten times. This chain links TRBV29-1 with TRBJ2-1, with 10 bases matching TRBD2. Germline V CDR1 and CDR2: SQVTM, ANQGSEA. The J segment lost 3 bases and the V segment lost 7 bases, leaving 6 bases of the junction unmatched. The CDR3 is 14 residues long. CDR3: CSAPTSGDYNEQFF. CDR3 sequence (DNA): TGCAGCGCCCCTACTAGCGGGGACTACAATGAGCAGTTCTTC.

This clonotype was detected only a few times. The genes are TRBV7-7 and TRBJ1-1; D gene ambiguous. Germline CDR1 and CDR2: SSHAT and FNYEAQ (reference sequence). V was clipped by 3 bases and J by 1 base, with 6 bases between them. This CDR3 has 13 amino acids. CDR3 in DNA: TGTGCCAGCAGCTTTAACACGAACACTGAAGCTTTCTTT. Residues: CASSFNTNTEAFF.

V usage is TRBV20-1 and J usage is TRBJ2-5, with 10 bases that match TRBD2. V shed 3 bases, J shed 2 bases, and the junction held 3 bases outside the gene matches. The germline V gene encodes CDR1 DFQATT and CDR2 SNEGSKA (reference sequence). The CDR3 is made up of 14 amino acids. The CDR3 sequence: CSARTSGPQETQYF. In DNA form, the CDR3 reads TGCAGTGCTAGGACTAGCGGGCCACAAGAGACCCAGTACTTC.

This chain joins TRBV7-2 and TRBJ2-3, with 10 bases matching TRBD2. Trimming took 3 bases from V and 1 from J; bases not matched to a gene: 7. Per germline, CDR1 SGHTA and CDR2 FQGNSA. The CDR3 extends over 17 amino acids. Here the CDR3 reads CASSFLPTSGRTDTQYF. CDR3 DNA sequence: TGTGCCAGCAGCTTCCTTCCGACTAGCGGGCGCACAGATACGCAGTATTTT.

CDR3 residues: CASSLSRTQNTGELFF. The CDR3 region has the DNA TGTGCCAGCAGCTTAAGTCGGACACAAAACACCGGGGAGCTGTTTTTT. The chain recombines TRBV7-8 with TRBJ2-2, with D perhaps matching TRBD1 (5 bases). CDR1 is SGHVS and CDR2 is FQNEAQ in the germline V gene. This CDR3 contains 16 residues. V was shortened by 2 bases and J by 2 bases, with 12 bases between the two germline ends. Drawing the rest from reference TRBV7-8 and TRBJ2-2, the complete variable domain is GAGVSQSPRYKVAKRGQDVALRCDPISGHVSLFWYQQALGQGPEFLTYFQNEAQLDKSGLPSDRFFAERPEGSVSTLKIQRTQQEDSAVYLCASSLSRTQNTGELFFGEGSRLTVL.

The rearrangement uses TRBV12-3 or TRBV12-4 and TRBJ2-7; 7 bases are shared with TRBD1. This CDR3 is built from 12 residues. The ends lost 5 bases at V and 6 bases at J; junction bases unmatched: 4. For the CDR3, the DNA is TGTGCCAGCAGTACAGGGGTTGGCGAGCAGTACTTC. Its protein product is CASSTGVGEQYF.

This clonotype was seen more than once but under ten times. The V and J genes are TRBV5-5 and TRBJ1-1; D gene uncertain. V lost 4 bases to trimming and J lost 1 base, with 11 bases between them. The CDR3 is 14 residues long. Per the germline V gene, CDR1 is SGHKS and CDR2 is YYEKEE (reference sequence). The CDR3 loop reads CASSPGLRNTEAFF. CDR3 DNA sequence: TGTGCCAGCAGCCCAGGACTTAGGAACACTGAAGCTTTCTTT.

CDR3 DNA: TGTGCCAGCAGCCTTACCGCCACACGCACAGATACGCAGTATTTT. It is translated as CASSLTATRTDTQYF. J is TRBJ2-3 and V is TRBV14; D call uncertain. Trimming took 4 bases from V and 1 from J, leaving 12 bases between them. The CDR3 extends over 15 amino acids. The germline gives CDR1 SGHDN, CDR2 FVKESK.

This chain connects TRBV6-2 or TRBV6-3 to TRBJ2-1; 11 bases agree with TRBD2. CDR3 size: 17 residues. V lost 5 bases and J lost 8; bases outside the gene matches: 14. Germline V gene lookup returns CDR1 MNHEY and CDR2 SVGEGT. The CDR3 protein is CASSQSIAGGPQDEQFF. CDR3 bases: TGTGCCAGCAGTCAATCGATAGCGGGAGGGCCCCAGGATGAGCAGTTCTTC.

The genes are TRBV7-6 and TRBJ2-5; TRBD2 agrees at 9 bases. This CDR3 is built from 15 residues. Germline V CDR1 and CDR2: SGHVS, FNYEAQ. Unmatched junction bases numbered 8, after V lost 4 bases and J lost 5 bases. CDR3 nucleotide sequence: TGTGCCAGCAGCTACTCCGGGACTAGCACTGAGACCCAGTACTTC. Translated, it gives CASSYSGTSTETQYF.

There are a few counts of this clonotype. The rearrangement links TRBV6-5 to TRBJ1-2, with D possibly being TRBD1 (6 bases). The CDR3 contains 14 residues. V was cut by 6 bases and J by 3 bases, with 14 bases left in between. Germline loops: CDR1 MNHEY, CDR2 SVGAGI. CDR3 region: CASREQGTDYGYTF. CDR3 sequence (DNA): TGTGCCAGCAGGGAACAGGGAACTGACTATGGCTACACCTTC.

This sequence joins TRBV6-5 and TRBJ1-2, with TRBD1 matching over 12 bases. The germline CDR1 and CDR2 sequences are MNHEY and SVGAGI. This CDR3 has 13 amino acids. V lost 6 bases, J lost 4 bases, and 0 bases stayed unmatched. CDR3 residues: CASRGQGAYGYTF. In DNA form, the CDR3 reads TGTGCCAGCAGGGGACAGGGGGCCTATGGCTACACCTTC.

This chain connects TRBV6-5 to TRBJ2-3; 10 bases map to TRBD2. The germline V gene has CDR1 MNHEY and CDR2 SVGAGI. The CDR3 runs to 15 residues. Trimming cost V 5 bases and J 3 bases; bases outside gene matches: 5. CDR3 nucleotide sequence: TGTGCCAGCAGTCGTAGCGGGGGGAAGACAGATACGCAGTATTTT. It yields the protein CASSRSGGKTDTQYF.

The chain links TRBV10-3 to TRBJ2-1; the D call may be TRBD1 or TRBD2 (5 bases each). The germline V and J ends were trimmed by 3 bases and 2 bases, with 14 bases remaining between them. Germline V gene sequence: CDR1 ENHRY, CDR2 SYGVKD. The CDR3 consists of 16 residues. CDR3 bases: TGTGCCATCAGTGAAGGGGCAGGGAGCGCCTACAATGAGCAGTTCTTC. Translating gives CAISEGAGSAYNEQFF.